The 20 T cell receptor beta chains given below trace back to one sample, sequenced in a study of blood T cell repertoires in COVID-19. The protocol was immunoSEQ multiplex PCR, while the TCRdb copy is restricted to in-frame clones and leaves out a portion. Of around 500,000 clones in the sample, approximately 83% are singletons; the top ten hold 3% to 4%. The sequencing input was peripheral blood. These receptors were obtained from a human donor in a cohort sampled during active COVID-19.

This rearrangement joins TRBV6-5 to TRBJ2-6; no definite D call. Germline V gives CDR1 MNHEY, CDR2 SVGAGI. The CDR3 loop spans 14 amino acids. With 5 bases removed from V and 0 bases from J, the gap between germline ends came to 5 bases. The DNA for the CDR3 is TGTGCCAGCAGTCAGGTCTCTGGGGCCAACGTCCTGACTTTC. Its translation: CASSQVSGANVLTF.

This rearrangement joins TRBV30 to TRBJ1-2, with D perhaps matching TRBD1 (6 bases). The V gene lost 3 bases and the J gene lost 6 bases, with 17 bases spanning the gap. The CDR3 sequence is 14 residues long. Germline CDR1 GTSNPN, CDR2 SVGIG (reference sequence). As DNA, the CDR3 is TGTGCCTGGAGCGATTTTACAGGGACGAATGGCTACACCTTC. Translating gives CAWSDFTGTNGYTF.

This chain joins TRBV30 and TRBJ2-3; TRBD2 agrees at 9 bases. CDR3 length: 13 residues. V gave up 5 bases and J gave up 4 bases; unmatched junction bases: 4. CDR1 is GTSNPN and CDR2 is SVGIG in the germline V gene (reference sequence). CDR3 in DNA: TGTGCCTGGGCAGCGGGGGGCGCAGATACGCAGTATTTT. Its protein is CAWAAGGADTQYF.

The rearrangement links TRBV7-3 to TRBJ2-3; 13 bases match TRBD2. Germline CDR1 reads SGHTA; CDR2 reads FQGTGA. V dropped 5 bases and J dropped 6; count of bases not matched to a gene: 14. This CDR3 is built from 18 residues. In nucleotides, the CDR3 is TGTGCCAGCAGCCCCCAAGGACTAGCGGGAGAAAGGACGGATACGCAGTATTTT. Protein product: CASSPQGLAGERTDTQYF.

The rearrangement joins TRBV5-1 to TRBJ2-7; 13 bases align to TRBD2. V lost 4 bases and J lost 2; bases outside the gene matches: 6. Germline values: CDR1 SGHRS, CDR2 YFSETQ. CDR3 length: 16 amino acids. CDR3 sequence: CASSPGTSGVTYEQYF. The CDR3 DNA reads as TGCGCCAGCAGCCCGGGGACTAGCGGGGTTACCTACGAGCAGTACTTC. Variable domain in full (rest from reference TRBV5-1 and TRBJ2-7): KAGVTQTPRYLIKTRGQQVTLSCSPISGHRSVSWYQQTPGQGLQFLFEYFSETQRNKGNFPGRFSGRQFSNSRSEMNVSTLELGDSALYLCASSPGTSGVTYEQYFGPGTRLTVT.

Only a few counts were recorded for this clone. This chain connects TRBV3-1 (or the pseudogene TRBV3-2) to TRBJ1-1, with D uncertain. Germline V lookup: CDR1 LGHDT, CDR2 YNNKEL (reference sequence). V was cut by 2 bases and J by 6 bases, with 4 bases left in between. The CDR3 is made up of 11 amino acids. For the CDR3, the DNA is TGTGCCAGCAGCCAATCGGCTGAAGCTTTCTTT. Amino acid sequence: CASSQSAEAFF.

The V and J genes are TRBV7-2 and TRBJ2-1, with D hard to call. Deletions cut 2 bases from V and 6 bases from J, with 17 bases between. This CDR3 is 16 amino acids long. The germline V gene encodes CDR1 SGHTA and CDR2 FQGNSA. CDR3 protein: CASSLTPPLLVNEQFF. The CDR3 DNA is TGTGCCAGCAGCTTAACCCCTCCCCTTTTAGTCAATGAGCAGTTCTTC.

The V and J genes are TRBV28 and TRBJ1-2, with 7 bases identical to TRBD1. The CDR3 contains 15 residues. Germline assignment: CDR1 MDHEN and CDR2 SYDVKM. Trimming at V came to 4 bases and at J to 2 bases, leaving 7 bases not matched to a gene. The CDR3 nucleotides read TGTGCCAGCAGTTCTCAGGGACAGAGCAACTATGGCTACACCTTC. Protein sequence: CASSSQGQSNYGYTF.

The rearrangement joins TRBV6-5 to TRBJ2-1; 15 bases fit TRBD2. The ends lost 6 bases at V and 10 bases at J; junction bases unmatched: 4. The CDR3 has 14 amino acids. Germline V gives CDR1 MNHEY, CDR2 SVGAGI. CDR3 DNA sequence: TGTGCCAGCAGAGGACTAGCGGGAGGGGGGGAGCAGTTCTTC. It encodes CASRGLAGGGEQFF.

This clone appeared once. V is TRBV15 and J is TRBJ2-5; 7 bases map to TRBD1. The V segment lost 2 bases and the J segment 4 bases; nucleotides outside the gene matches: 10. The CDR3 contains 16 residues. Germline CDR1 LNHNV, CDR2 YYDKDF (reference sequence). This CDR3 reads CATSRSGQENSETQYF. The CDR3 DNA follows: TGTGCCACCAGCAGATCCGGACAGGAGAACTCAGAGACCCAGTACTTC.

V and J are TRBV30 and TRBJ1-6, with D unclear. This CDR3 has 12 residues. Trimming stripped 4 bases from V and 4 bases from J, with 5 bases between. Germline CDR1 GTSNPN, CDR2 SVGIG (reference sequence). CDR3 nucleotides: TGTGCCTGGACAGGTTATAATTCACCCCTCCACTTT. Its protein product is CAWTGYNSPLHF.

This rearrangement joins TRBV5-1 to TRBJ1-4, with 7 bases fitting TRBD1. Losses at the gene ends were 2 bases for V and 0 bases for J; bases not matched to a gene: 10. This CDR3 spans 18 amino acids. Germline V gene sequence: CDR1 SGHRS, CDR2 YFSETQ. CDR3 protein: CASSFDPGQPATNEKLFF. Here the CDR3 DNA reads TGCGCCAGCAGCTTCGACCCGGGACAGCCAGCAACTAATGAAAAACTGTTTTTT.

The chain joins TRBV24-1 to TRBJ2-2, with D possibly matching TRBD1 (6 bases). CDR1 and CDR2 from the germline V gene are KGHDR and SFDVKD. With 2 bases removed from V and 3 bases from J, the gap between germline ends came to 15 bases. CDR3 size: 17 residues. CDR3 DNA sequence: TGTGCCACCAGTGATTCCGGCAGGGGTCCCTACACCGGGGAGCTGTTTTTT. Translation: CATSDSGRGPYTGELFF.

Comment on this clone: An end of the junction differs from the germline gene, which may be a read error. V is TRBV6-5 and J is TRBJ2-3, with 9 bases fitting TRBD1. The CDR3 is made up of 16 amino acids. Germline V gene lookup returns CDR1 MNHEY and CDR2 SVGAGI. The CDR3 reads CASSHSNRGHLDTQYF. The DNA for the CDR3 is TGTGCCAGCAGTCACTCCAACAGGGGGCATCTAGATACGCAGTATTTT.

The count of this clone is one. The chain uses TRBV7-6 and TRBJ2-2, with a tentative D call TRBD2 (6 bases). This CDR3 comprises 16 residues. Germline V gene data show CDR1 as SGHVS and CDR2 as FNYEAQ. V shed 3 bases and J shed 5 bases, with 16 bases lying between them. For the CDR3, the DNA is TGTGCCAGCAGCTTTGGTCCGGGAGTTGGGACCGGGGAGCTGTTTTTT. Translating gives CASSFGPGVGTGELFF.

The V call is TRBV7-6, the J call TRBJ2-1, with 7 bases fitting TRBD1. Trimming removed 1 base from V and 6 bases from J; junction bases left unmatched: 3. The CDR3 runs 14 residues. Germline CDR1 and CDR2: SGHVS and FNYEAQ. This CDR3 is CASSLVPGGNEQFF. In DNA form, the CDR3 reads TGTGCCAGCAGCTTAGTTCCAGGGGGCAATGAGCAGTTCTTC. Full variable domain (outside the CDR3, taken from reference TRBV7-6 and TRBJ2-1): GAGVSQSPRYKVTKRGQDVALRCDPISGHVSLYWYRQALGQGPEFLTYFNYEAQQDKSGLPNDRFSAERPEGSISTLTIQRTEQRDSAMYRCASSLVPGGNEQFFGPGTRLTVL.

The gene calls are TRBV18 and TRBJ2-7; tentatively, D is TRBD1 (5 bases). The V gene's germline CDR1 is KGHSH and CDR2 LQKENI. V lost 5 bases to trimming and J lost 5 bases, with 10 bases between them. CDR3 length: 12 amino acids. The CDR3 here is CASSSDTDEQYF. The CDR3 DNA reads as TGTGCCAGCTCATCGGACACTGACGAGCAGTACTTC.

The gene calls are TRBV7-9 and TRBJ2-7, with D perhaps matching TRBD2 (7 bases). The V end was cut by 0 bases, the J end by 3 bases, with 12 bases between. This CDR3 region has 15 residues. Germline V gives CDR1 SEHNR, CDR2 FQNEAQ (reference sequence). CDR3 nucleotides: TGTGCCAGCAGCTTAGCGGGCGGGGGCTACTACGAGCAGTACTTC. Its translation is CASSLAGGGYYEQYF.

This chain links TRBV21-1 with TRBJ1-4; the table's D call of TRBD1 was not tested on the DNA. TRBV21-1 corresponds to a pseudogene. The CDR3 runs 16 residues. This CDR3 is CASSTTPGQANEKLFF. The CDR3 DNA follows: TGTGCCAGCAGCACCACACCGGGACAGGCAAATGAAAAACTGTTTTTT.

This chain links TRBV27 with TRBJ2-1; the match to TRBD1 covers 10 bases. V gave up 2 bases and J gave up 5 bases; unmatched junction bases: 12. CDR3 size: 18 residues. Germline loops: CDR1 MNHEY, CDR2 SMNVEV (reference sequence). The CDR3 loop is CASSLGPGQGYPNNEQFF. In DNA form, the CDR3 reads TGTGCCAGCAGTTTAGGACCGGGACAGGGGTACCCTAACAATGAGCAGTTCTTC.